The 20 T cell receptor beta chains below were found in one sample sequenced in a study of T-cell memory formation after mild COVID-19. TCRdb fed the 5' RACE reads into MiXCR, producing one record per CDR3 protein. The table includes about 410,000 distinct CDR3 sequences, 20% to 25% detected once. Sequences were obtained from PBMCs or a T cell subset sorted from them (not recorded which). Every receptor here comes from an adult woman who had mild COVID-19 (a few samples of this study predate the infection). Cell type and time point are not known.

This clonotype was seen ten or more times. The chain couples TRBV7-2 to TRBJ1-5; no clear D. This CDR3 has 13 residues. V lost 0 bases to trimming and J lost 5 bases, with 5 bases between them. In germline, CDR1 is SGHTA, CDR2 FQGNSA. The CDR3 loop reads CASSLADHQPQHF. In DNA form, the CDR3 reads TGTGCCAGCAGCTTAGCGGATCATCAGCCCCAGCATTTT.

The chain employs TRBV7-3 and TRBJ2-7; maybe TRBD1 (5 bases). This CDR3 is built from 14 residues. Between the trimmed V and J ends, which lost 0 bases and 2 bases, there was a span of 8 bases. Germline values: CDR1 SGHTA, CDR2 FQGTGA. The CDR3 region has the DNA TGTGCCAGCAGCTTAACCGCAGGGCCCTACGAGCAGTACTTC. This codes for CASSLTAGPYEQYF.

This clonotype was seen a single time. CDR3 in DNA: TGCAGCGTTGATGATATTTTAACAGATACGCAGTATTTT. Protein sequence: CSVDDILTDTQYF. J is TRBJ2-3 and V is TRBV29-1; D not certain. V was clipped by 3 bases and J by 3 bases, with 10 bases between them. This CDR3 has 13 residues. Germline loops: CDR1 SQVTM, CDR2 ANQGSEA.

The chain has TRBV5-5 and TRBJ2-7, with a tentative D call TRBD1 (5 bases). The CDR3 extends over 15 amino acids. Trimming pared 5 bases from V and 1 base from J, leaving 16 bases between. Germline V gene data show CDR1 as SGHKS and CDR2 as YYEKEE (reference sequence). CDR3 sequence: CASSRQLPGSYEQYF. CDR3 nucleotide sequence: TGTGCCAGCAGTAGGCAACTCCCAGGGTCCTACGAGCAGTACTTC.

The chain carries TRBV7-2 and TRBJ1-5; D is perhaps TRBD1 (6 bases). The CDR3 loop spans 17 amino acids. Trimming removed 2 bases at V and 12 bases at J, with 26 bases between. The V gene's germline CDR1 is SGHTA and CDR2 FQGNSA. The CDR3 nucleotides are TGTGCCAGCAGCTTAAGGGCGACGGGACAAGGCAATCAGTGCCAGCATTTT. Its protein product is CASSLRATGQGNQCQHF.

The count of this clonotype is one. This chain uses TRBV6-2 or TRBV6-3 with TRBJ1-1; TRBD1 is a possible D gene (5 bases). This CDR3 is built from 16 residues. Trimming removed 7 bases at V and 1 base at J, with 19 bases between. Looked up from germline, CDR1 is MNHEY and CDR2 is SVGEGT. The CDR3 DNA is TGTGCCAGCACCGATGTAGGGGAGATTGGGAACACTGAAGCTTTCTTT. It is translated as CASTDVGEIGNTEAFF.

V and J are TRBV25-1 and TRBJ2-1; weak D call: TRBD2 (6 bases). Between the trimmed V and J ends, which lost 8 bases and 15 bases, there was a span of 14 bases. The CDR3 has 10 residues. Germline lookup yields CDR1 MGHDK and CDR2 SYGVNS. The CDR3 nucleotides are TGTGCCAGCGGGTCGGGGGACCCGTTCTTC. Protein: CASGSGDPFF.

V gene TRBV7-2 combines with J gene TRBJ2-2; D is unclear. CDR3 length: 12 amino acids. V lost 7 bases to trimming and J lost 6 bases, with 9 bases between them. In germline, CDR1 is SGHTA, CDR2 FQGNSA. In DNA form, the CDR3 reads TGTGCCAGCACCTACTCCCCCGGGGAGCTGTTTTTT. It yields the protein CASTYSPGELFF.

V and J are TRBV5-1 and TRBJ2-7; 7 bases align to TRBD1. Germline CDR1 SGHRS, CDR2 YFSETQ. The J segment lost 3 bases and the V segment lost 4 bases, leaving 7 bases of the junction unmatched. The length of the CDR3 is 14 residues. As DNA, the CDR3 is TGCGCCAGCAGCCGCCAGGGACAGATCTACGAGCAGTACTTC. Its protein is CASSRQGQIYEQYF.

The genes are TRBV18 and TRBJ2-7, with 8 bases lining up with TRBD2. V was clipped by 3 bases and J by 6 bases; unmatched bases: 4. Germline CDR1 is KGHSH and CDR2 is LQKENI. CDR3 length: 13 residues. The CDR3, as DNA: TGTGCCAGCTCACCGGGACTAGAGGGCGAGCAGTACTTC. It codes for CASSPGLEGEQYF.

Only a few counts were recorded for this clonotype. The genes are TRBV30 and TRBJ2-1; tentative D call: TRBD2 (5 bases). The length of the CDR3 is 13 residues. Germline V gives CDR1 GTSNPN, CDR2 SVGIG (reference sequence). Trimming removed 2 bases from V and 6 bases from J, with 11 bases in between. As DNA, the CDR3 is TGTGCCTGGAGTCAGGCTAGCCCCAATGAGCAGTTCTTC. Residues: CAWSQASPNEQFF.

The gene calls are TRBV18 and TRBJ2-7; D perhaps matches TRBD1 (6 bases). Between the trimmed V and J ends, which lost 3 bases and 4 bases, there was a span of 13 bases. This CDR3 is built from 14 residues. Germline-derived CDR1 and CDR2 are KGHSH and LQKENI. The CDR3 here is CASSPTQTGYEQYF. DNA of the CDR3: TGTGCCAGCTCACCGACCCAAACAGGGTACGAGCAGTACTTC.

The chain has TRBV2 and TRBJ1-1; D remains unclear. The CDR3 is 17 amino acids. Germline V CDR1 and CDR2: SNHLY, FYNNEI. V gave up 0 bases and J gave up 1 base, with 15 bases separating them. The CDR3 spells CASSEALGQITNTEAFF. DNA of the CDR3: TGTGCCAGCAGTGAAGCGCTAGGGCAGATCACGAACACTGAAGCTTTCTTT.

The chain employs TRBV5-1 and TRBJ1-1; tentatively, D is TRBD1 (6 bases). V lost 6 bases to trimming and J lost 1 base, with 10 bases between them. The CDR3 runs to 13 residues. Germline CDR1 and CDR2: SGHRS and YFSETQ. The CDR3 nucleotides are TGCGCCAGCACCCAACAGGGGAACACTGAAGCTTTCTTT. Amino acid sequence: CASTQQGNTEAFF.

The table lists this clonotype with a few counts. This chain uses TRBV5-1 with TRBJ1-5, with D possibly matching TRBD1 (6 bases). The length of the CDR3 is 16 residues. V gave up 0 bases and J gave up 3 bases, with 13 bases separating them. From germline, CDR1 is SGHRS and CDR2 YFSETQ. Here the CDR3 reads CASSLGPTGTNQPQHF. In DNA form, the CDR3 reads TGCGCCAGCAGCTTGGGTCCTACAGGGACCAATCAGCCCCAGCATTTT.

This chain links TRBV4-1 with TRBJ2-3; no clear D gene. TRBJ2-5 explains the end of the DNA better; the J call may be wrong. The CDR3 has 14 amino acids. Germline CDR1 MGHRA, CDR2 YSYEKL. CDR3 region: CASSQHPGRETQYF. As DNA, the CDR3 is TGCGCCAGCAGCCAGCACCCGGGCAGAGAGACCCAGTACTTC.

The V and J genes are TRBV5-1 and TRBJ2-1, with 11 bases matching TRBD1. The trim removed 0 bases at V and 3 bases at J, leaving 11 bases unmatched. Looked up from germline, CDR1 is SGHRS and CDR2 is YFSETQ. The CDR3 spans 19 residues. The CDR3 region has the DNA TGCGCCAGCAGCTTGGCAGTTGCCGGGACAGGGGGACTCTACAATGAGCAGTTCTTC. It encodes CASSLAVAGTGGLYNEQFF.

The genes are TRBV24-1 and TRBJ2-3; D might be TRBD2 (6 bases). Trimming cost V 4 bases and J 5 bases, with 12 bases left between them. This CDR3 spans 14 amino acids. The germline V gene has CDR1 KGHDR and CDR2 SFDVKD. CDR3 region: CATSEPVGGDTQYF. CDR3 bases: TGTGCCACCAGTGAACCCGTCGGGGGAGATACGCAGTATTTT.

The rearrangement links TRBV2 to TRBJ2-6; perhaps TRBD1 as D (5 bases). The CDR3 has 14 residues. The germline CDR1 and CDR2 sequences are SNHLY and FYNNEI. Trimming pared 10 bases from V and 6 bases from J, leaving 16 bases between. The CDR3 here is CAIDAGLSANVLTF. In DNA form, the CDR3 reads TGTGCCATCGACGCAGGGCTCTCGGCCAACGTCCTGACTTTC. The full variable domain, with the rest looked up from reference TRBV2 and TRBJ2-6, is EPEVTQTPSHQVTQMGQEVILRCVPISNHLYFYWYRQILGQKVEFLVSFYNNEISEKSEIFDDQFSVERPDGSNFTLKIRSTKLEDSAMYFCAIDAGLSANVLTFGAGSRLTVL.

This clonotype was observed a few times. The V call is TRBV6-6, the J call TRBJ2-7, with D hard to call. The V and J ends lost 5 bases and 5 bases respectively, with 7 bases between them. Germline loops: CDR1 MNHNY, CDR2 SVGAGI (reference sequence). The CDR3 totals 11 residues. The CDR3 loop is CASSQYNEQYF. In nucleotides, the CDR3 is TGTGCCAGCAGTCAATATAACGAGCAGTACTTC.